This TCR beta chain was captured by sequencing in a study of a mutant IDH1 vaccine in newly diagnosed glioma. General study results and limits: Seemingly, top peripheral T cell clonotype changes bore no relation to pseudoprogression.

Sequenced by immunoSEQ multiplex PCR; TCRdb stores in-frame clones only, minus some. The data contain roughly 56,000 clones, around three quarters of them seen just once; the ten biggest clones take up 5% to 6.5%. The CDR3 has 16 residues. V lost 5 bases, J lost 7 bases, and 9 bases stayed unmatched. CDR1 and CDR2 from the germline V gene are PRHDT and FYEKMQ (reference sequence). As regards this clone: Antigen unknown.

The time point: week 47, end of study. All doses held 300 ug of mutant IDH1 20-mer peptide, with topical imiquimod. This clonotype was sampled from a man aged 45-65 years with glioma. This specimen consisted of PBMCs, obtained from a glioma patient whose treatment included an IDH1 peptide vaccine. The chain couples TRBV13 to TRBJ1-6, with TRBD1 matching 9 bases. The CDR3: CASSNRDRVRNSPLHF. The CDR3 DNA is TGTGCCAGCAGCAACCGGGACAGGGTGAGAAATTCACCCCTCCACTTT. The full variable domain, in which reference TRBV13 and TRBJ1-6 provide the parts outside the CDR3, is AAGVIQSPRHLIKEKRETATLKCYPIPRHDTVYWYQQGPGQDPQFLISFYEKMQSDKGSIPDRFSAQQFSDYHSELNMSSLELGDSALYFCASSNRDRVRNSPLHFGNGTRLTVT.